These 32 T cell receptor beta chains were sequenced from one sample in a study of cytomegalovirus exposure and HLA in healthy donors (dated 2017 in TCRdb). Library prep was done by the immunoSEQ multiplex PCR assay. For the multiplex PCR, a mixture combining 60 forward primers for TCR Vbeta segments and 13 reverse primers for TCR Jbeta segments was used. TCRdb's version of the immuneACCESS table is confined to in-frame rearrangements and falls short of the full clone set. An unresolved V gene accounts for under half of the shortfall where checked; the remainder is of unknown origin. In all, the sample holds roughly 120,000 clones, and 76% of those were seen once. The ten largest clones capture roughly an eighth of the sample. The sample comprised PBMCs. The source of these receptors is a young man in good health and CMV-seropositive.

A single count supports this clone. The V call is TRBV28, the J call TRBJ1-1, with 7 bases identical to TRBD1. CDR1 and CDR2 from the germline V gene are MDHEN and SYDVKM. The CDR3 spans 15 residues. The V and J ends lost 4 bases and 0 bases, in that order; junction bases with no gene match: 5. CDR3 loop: CASSSSGQMNTEAFF. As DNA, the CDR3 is TGTGCCAGCAGTTCATCGGGACAGATGAACACTGAAGCTTTCTTT.

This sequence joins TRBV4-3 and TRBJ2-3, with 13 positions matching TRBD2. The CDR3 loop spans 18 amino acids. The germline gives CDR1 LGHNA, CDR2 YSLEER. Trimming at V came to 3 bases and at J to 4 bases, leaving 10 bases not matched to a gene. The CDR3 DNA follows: TGCGCCAGCAGCCAGATTATAGGGACTAGCGGGACTGCAGATACGCAGTATTTT. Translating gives CASSQIIGTSGTADTQYF.

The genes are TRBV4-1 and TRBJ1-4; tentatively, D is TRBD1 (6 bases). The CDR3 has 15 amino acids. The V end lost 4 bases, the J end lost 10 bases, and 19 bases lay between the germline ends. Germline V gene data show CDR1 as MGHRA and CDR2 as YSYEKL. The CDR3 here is CASSPGAGDRGKLFF. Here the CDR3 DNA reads TGCGCCAGCAGCCCAGGGGCAGGGGATAGGGGAAAACTGTTTTTT.

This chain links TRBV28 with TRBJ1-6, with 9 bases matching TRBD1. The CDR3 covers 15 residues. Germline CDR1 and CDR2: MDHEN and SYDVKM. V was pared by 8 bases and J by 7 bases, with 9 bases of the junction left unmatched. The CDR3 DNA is TGTGCCAGCTCCCCGGGGGACAGGGACAATTCACCCCTCCACTTT. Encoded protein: CASSPGDRDNSPLHF.

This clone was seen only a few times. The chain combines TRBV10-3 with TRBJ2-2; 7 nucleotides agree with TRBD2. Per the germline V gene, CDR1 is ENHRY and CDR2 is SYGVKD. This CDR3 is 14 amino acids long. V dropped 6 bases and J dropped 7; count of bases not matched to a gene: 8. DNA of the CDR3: TGTGCCATCAGCTTGGGACGGGGGGACGGGGAGCTGTTTTTT. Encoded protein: CAISLGRGDGELFF.

For the CDR3, the DNA is TGTGCCAGCAGTTTCCCGGGCGGCAGGGTAGGCTACACCTTC. It is translated as CASSFPGGRVGYTF. This chain joins TRBV28 and TRBJ1-2; tentative D call: TRBD1 (5 bases). The V and J ends lost 3 bases and 8 bases respectively, with 16 bases between them. The CDR3 loop spans 14 amino acids. Looked up from germline, CDR1 is MDHEN and CDR2 is SYDVKM.

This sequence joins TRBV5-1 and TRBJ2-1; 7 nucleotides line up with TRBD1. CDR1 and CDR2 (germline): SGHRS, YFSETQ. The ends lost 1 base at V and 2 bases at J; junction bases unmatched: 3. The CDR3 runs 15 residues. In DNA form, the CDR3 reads TGCGCCAGCAGCTTGACAGGGGCTCCCTACAATGAGCAGTTCTTC. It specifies CASSLTGAPYNEQFF.

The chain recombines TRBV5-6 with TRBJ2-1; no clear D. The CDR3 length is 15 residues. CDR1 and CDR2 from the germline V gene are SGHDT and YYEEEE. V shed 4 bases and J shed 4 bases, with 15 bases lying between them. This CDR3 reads CASSVSLTRYNEQFF. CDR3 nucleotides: TGTGCCAGCAGCGTGAGCCTAACCCGGTACAATGAGCAGTTCTTC.

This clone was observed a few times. This CDR3 is CASSEGQTTQYF. In DNA form, the CDR3 reads TGTGCCAGCAGTGAGGGACAGACTACGCAGTATTTT. This chain links TRBV7-6 with TRBJ2-3, with 7 bases lining up with TRBD1. CDR3 length: 12 residues. Germline V CDR1 and CDR2: SGHVS, FNYEAQ. With V trimmed by 6 bases and J by 8 bases, 5 bases remained unmatched.

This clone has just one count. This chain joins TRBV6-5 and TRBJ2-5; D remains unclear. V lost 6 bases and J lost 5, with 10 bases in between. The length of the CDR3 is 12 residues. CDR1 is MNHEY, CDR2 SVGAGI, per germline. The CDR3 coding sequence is TGTGCCAGCAGCCCCGCCCGGGAGACCCAGTACTTC. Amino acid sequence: CASSPARETQYF.

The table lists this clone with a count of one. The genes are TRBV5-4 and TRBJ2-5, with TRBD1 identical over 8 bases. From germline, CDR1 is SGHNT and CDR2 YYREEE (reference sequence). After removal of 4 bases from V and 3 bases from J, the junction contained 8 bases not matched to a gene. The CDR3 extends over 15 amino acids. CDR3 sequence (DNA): TGTGCCAGCAGCGTCTCAGGGGGCTTGGAAGAGACCCAGTACTTC. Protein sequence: CASSVSGGLEETQYF.

The CDR3 nucleotides are TGTGCCAGCAAAGTGGAGGGGGCGAGGGAGCAGTACTTC. Residues: CASKVEGAREQYF. This chain links TRBV6-1 with TRBJ2-7; tentative D call: TRBD1 (7 bases). Germline values: CDR1 MNHNS, CDR2 SASEGT. The V and J ends lost 7 bases and 7 bases respectively, with 17 bases between them. The CDR3 spans 13 residues.

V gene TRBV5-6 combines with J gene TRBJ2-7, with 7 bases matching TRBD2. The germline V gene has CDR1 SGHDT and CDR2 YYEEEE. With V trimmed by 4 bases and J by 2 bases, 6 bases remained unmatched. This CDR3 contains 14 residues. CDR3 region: CASSPGLFTYEQYF. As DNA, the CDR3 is TGTGCCAGCAGCCCGGGACTATTCACCTACGAGCAGTACTTC.

The CDR3 sequence: CATRLRQGVVGNEQFF. DNA for the CDR3: TGTGCCACTAGACTTAGGCAGGGGGTTGTTGGCAATGAGCAGTTCTTC. The chain employs TRBV19 and TRBJ2-1; 7 bases are a match to TRBD1. Germline lookup yields CDR1 LNHDA and CDR2 SQIVND (reference sequence). This CDR3 is built from 16 residues. Losses at the gene ends were 10 bases for V and 6 bases for J; bases not matched to a gene: 18.

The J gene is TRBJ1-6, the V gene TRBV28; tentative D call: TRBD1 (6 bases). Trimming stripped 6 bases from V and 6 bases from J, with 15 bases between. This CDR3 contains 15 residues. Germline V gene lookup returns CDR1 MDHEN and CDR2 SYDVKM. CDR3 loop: CASSPGGGPNSPLHF. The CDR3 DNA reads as TGTGCCAGCAGCCCGGGGGGGGGCCCTAATTCACCCCTCCACTTT.

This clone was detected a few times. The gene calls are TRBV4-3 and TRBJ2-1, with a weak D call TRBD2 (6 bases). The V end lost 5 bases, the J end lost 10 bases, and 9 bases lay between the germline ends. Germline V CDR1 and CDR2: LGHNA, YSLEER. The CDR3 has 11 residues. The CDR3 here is CASSIRGEQFF. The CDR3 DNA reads TGCGCCAGCAGCATCCGGGGGGAGCAGTTCTTC.

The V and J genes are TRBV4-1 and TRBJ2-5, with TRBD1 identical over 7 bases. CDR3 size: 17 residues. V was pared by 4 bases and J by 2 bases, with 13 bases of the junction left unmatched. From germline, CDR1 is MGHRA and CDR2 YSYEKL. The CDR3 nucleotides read TGCGCCAGCAGCCTTAACCCCGGGACAGTACCTCAAGAGACCCAGTACTTC. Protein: CASSLNPGTVPQETQYF.

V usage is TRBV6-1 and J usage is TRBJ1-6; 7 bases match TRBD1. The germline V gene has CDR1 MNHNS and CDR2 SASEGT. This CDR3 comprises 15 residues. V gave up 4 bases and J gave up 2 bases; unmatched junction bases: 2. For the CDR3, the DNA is TGTGCCAGCAGTGCTGGGACAGCCTATAATTCACCCCTCCACTTT. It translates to CASSAGTAYNSPLHF.

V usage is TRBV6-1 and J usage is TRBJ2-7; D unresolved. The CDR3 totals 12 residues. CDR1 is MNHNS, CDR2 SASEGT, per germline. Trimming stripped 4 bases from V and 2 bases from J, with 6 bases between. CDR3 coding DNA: TGTGCCAGCAGTGCCTACGCCTACGAGCAGTACTTC. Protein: CASSAYAYEQYF.

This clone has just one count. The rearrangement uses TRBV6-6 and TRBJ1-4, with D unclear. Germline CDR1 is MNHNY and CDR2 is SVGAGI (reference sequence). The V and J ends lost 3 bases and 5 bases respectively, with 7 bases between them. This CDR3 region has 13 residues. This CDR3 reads CASSYGQNEKLFF. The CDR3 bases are TGTGCCAGCAGTTATGGGCAAAATGAAAAACTGTTTTTT.

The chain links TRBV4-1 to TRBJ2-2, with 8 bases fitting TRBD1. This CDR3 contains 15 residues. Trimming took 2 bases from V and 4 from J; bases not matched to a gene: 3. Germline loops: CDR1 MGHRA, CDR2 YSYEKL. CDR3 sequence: CASSQQGAPTGELFF. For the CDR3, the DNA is TGCGCCAGCAGCCAACAGGGGGCACCCACCGGGGAGCTGTTTTTT.

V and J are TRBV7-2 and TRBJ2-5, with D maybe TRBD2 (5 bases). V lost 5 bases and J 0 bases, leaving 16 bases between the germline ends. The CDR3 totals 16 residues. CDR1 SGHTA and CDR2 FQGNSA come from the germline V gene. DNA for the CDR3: TGTGCCAGCAGCACAAGGTCCCGGGGAAACCAAGAGACCCAGTACTTC. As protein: CASSTRSRGNQETQYF.

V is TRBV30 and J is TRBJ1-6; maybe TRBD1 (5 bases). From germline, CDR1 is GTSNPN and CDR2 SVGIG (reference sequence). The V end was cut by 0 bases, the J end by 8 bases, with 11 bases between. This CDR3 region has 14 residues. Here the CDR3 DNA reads TGTGCCTGGAGTGTACGGCGGGGGGATTCACCCCTCCACTTT. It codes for CAWSVRRGDSPLHF. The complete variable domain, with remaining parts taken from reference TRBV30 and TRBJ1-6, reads SQTIHQWPATLVQPVGSPLSLECTVEGTSNPNLYWYRQAAGRGLQLLFYSVGIGQISSEVPQNLSASRPQDRQFILSSKKLLLSDSGFYLCAWSVRRGDSPLHFGNGTRLTVT.

The CDR3 sequence is CASSLGLAGTDTQYF. The CDR3 nucleotides are TGTGCCAGCAGCCTGGGACTAGCGGGCACAGATACGCAGTATTTT. The V and J genes are TRBV2 and TRBJ2-3; 11 bases agree with TRBD2. Unmatched junction bases numbered 3, after V lost 6 bases and J lost 1 base. Germline CDR1 SNHLY, CDR2 FYNNEI. The CDR3 extends over 15 amino acids.

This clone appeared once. CDR3 region: CASSHSGAEYTDTQYF. The CDR3, as DNA: TGTGCCAGTAGTCACTCAGGGGCAGAGTACACAGATACGCAGTATTTT. The rearrangement links TRBV19 to TRBJ2-3; maybe TRBD1 (6 bases). Germline assignment: CDR1 LNHDA and CDR2 SQIVND (reference sequence). V was trimmed by 5 bases and J by 2 bases, leaving 17 bases between them. The CDR3 contains 16 residues. Filled out from reference TRBV19 and TRBJ2-3, the complete variable domain reads DGGITQSPKYLFRKEGQNVTLSCEQNLNHDAMYWYRQDPGQGLRLIYYSQIVNDFQKGDIAEGYSVSREKKESFPLTVTSAQKNPTAFYLCASSHSGAEYTDTQYFGPGTRLTVL.

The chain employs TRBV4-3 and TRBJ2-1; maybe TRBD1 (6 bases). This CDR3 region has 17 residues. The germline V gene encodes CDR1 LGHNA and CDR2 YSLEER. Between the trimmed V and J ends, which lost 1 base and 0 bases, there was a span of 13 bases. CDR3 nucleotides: TGCGCCAGCAGCCAAGTTCAGGGGCCCAGCTCCTACAATGAGCAGTTCTTC. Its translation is CASSQVQGPSSYNEQFF.

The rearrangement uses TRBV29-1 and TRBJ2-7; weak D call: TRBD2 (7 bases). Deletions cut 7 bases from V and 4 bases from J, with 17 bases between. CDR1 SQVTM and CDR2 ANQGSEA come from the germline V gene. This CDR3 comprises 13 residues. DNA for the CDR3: TGCAGCGCGTCCCGGGGGGCGCGTTACGAGCAGTACTTC. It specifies CSASRGARYEQYF.

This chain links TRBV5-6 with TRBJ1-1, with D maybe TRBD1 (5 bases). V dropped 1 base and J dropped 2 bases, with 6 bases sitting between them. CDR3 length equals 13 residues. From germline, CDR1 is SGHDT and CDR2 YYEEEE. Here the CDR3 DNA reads TGTGCCAGCAGCTTGCAGGGAAACACTGAAGCTTTCTTT. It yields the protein CASSLQGNTEAFF.

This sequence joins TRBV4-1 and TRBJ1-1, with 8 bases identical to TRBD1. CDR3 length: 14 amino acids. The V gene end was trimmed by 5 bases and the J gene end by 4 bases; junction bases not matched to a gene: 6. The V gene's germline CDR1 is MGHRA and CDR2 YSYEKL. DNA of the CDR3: TGCGCCAGCAGCATTACACAGGGGGGCACTGAAGCTTTCTTT. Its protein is CASSITQGGTEAFF.

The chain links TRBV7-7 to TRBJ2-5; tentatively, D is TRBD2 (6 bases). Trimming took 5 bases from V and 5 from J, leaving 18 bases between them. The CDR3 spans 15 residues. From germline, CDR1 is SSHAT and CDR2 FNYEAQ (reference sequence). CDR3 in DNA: TGTGCCAGCAGCCAAAATGGGCGGGGTCGGGAGACCCAGTACTTC. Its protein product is CASSQNGRGRETQYF.

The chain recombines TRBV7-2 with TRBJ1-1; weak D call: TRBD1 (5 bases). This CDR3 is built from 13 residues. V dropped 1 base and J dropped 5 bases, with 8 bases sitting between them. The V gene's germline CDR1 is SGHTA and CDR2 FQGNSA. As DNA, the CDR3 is TGTGCCAGCAGCTTAGGGCAGGGTACTGAAGCTTTCTTT. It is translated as CASSLGQGTEAFF.

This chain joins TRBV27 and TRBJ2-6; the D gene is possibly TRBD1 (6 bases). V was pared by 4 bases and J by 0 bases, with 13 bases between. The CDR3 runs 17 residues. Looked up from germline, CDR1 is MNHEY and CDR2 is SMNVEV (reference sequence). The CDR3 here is CASSSTGRYSGANVLTF. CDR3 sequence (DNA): TGTGCCAGCAGTTCGACAGGCAGATACTCTGGGGCCAACGTCCTGACTTTC. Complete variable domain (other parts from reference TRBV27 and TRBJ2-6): EAQVTQNPRYLITVTGKKLTVTCSQNMNHEYMSWYRQDPGLGLRQIYYSMNVEVTDKGDVPEGYKVSRKEKRNFPLILESPSPNQTSLYFCASSSTGRYSGANVLTFGAGSRLTVL.